This T cell receptor beta chain was captured by sequencing in a study of PD-L1 blockade in urothelial cancer. Study-level information: Bladder-origin urothelial cancer in males covered about 90% of the roughly 30 patients. Points from the study as a whole: Tumor-associated clones in blood expanded more at 3 weeks in durable-benefit patients.

Generated by immunoSEQ multiplex PCR, the TCRdb table keeps only in-frame clones and is missing some. The top ten hold about an eighth of the sample, which has tens of thousands of clones, approximately 81% seen once. This clone is a singleton in its sample. The antigen is undetermined. Described time point: pretreatment peripheral blood. Patients presented with locally advanced or metastatic urothelial carcinoma. Each patient contributed between 1 and 8 total time points of blood mononuclear cells, pretreatment and during treatment. Trimming removed 2 bases from V and 3 bases from J, with 11 bases in between. The CDR3 has 14 amino acids. CDR1 and CDR2 from the germline V gene are SGHDT and YYEEEE.

The source of this sequence is a man aged 55 to 69 with urothelial cancer. The chain couples TRBV5-6 to TRBJ1-2, with D perhaps TRBD1 (6 bases). The sequencing here drew on PBMCs, taken around atezolizumab (anti-PD-L1) treatment. The CDR3 spells CASSFPTGHYGYTF. Written as DNA, the CDR3 is TGTGCCAGCAGCTTCCCAACAGGGCACTATGGCTACACCTTC.